This T cell receptor beta chain was profiled in a study of blood T cell repertoires in COVID-19. About the research overall: T cells, B-cell-depleted T cells, or PBMCs provided the cDNA or gDNA that served as material.

In the authors' methods: The assay estimated nucleated cells by amplifying reference gene primers. Libraries were prepared by immunoSEQ multiplex PCR; TCRdb keeps only in-frame clonotypes and omits some of them. V and J calls and clone size are copied from that table; D and trimming were computed from the DNA. The sample carries around 250,000 clones, 85% recorded once. The germline gives CDR1 LGHDT, CDR2 YNNKEL (reference sequence). V lost 1 base and J 1 base, leaving 4 bases between the germline ends. The CDR3 covers 13 residues. Sample: PBMCs or T cells enriched from blood (not recorded which). This receptor was taken from a woman aged 45-65 years who had been exposed to COVID-19. This sequence joins TRBV3-1 (or the pseudogene TRBV3-2) and TRBJ1-1; D gene unclear. The CDR3 loop reads CASSQGANTEAFF. As DNA, the CDR3 is TGTGCCAGCAGCCAAGGGGCGAACACTGAAGCTTTCTTT.